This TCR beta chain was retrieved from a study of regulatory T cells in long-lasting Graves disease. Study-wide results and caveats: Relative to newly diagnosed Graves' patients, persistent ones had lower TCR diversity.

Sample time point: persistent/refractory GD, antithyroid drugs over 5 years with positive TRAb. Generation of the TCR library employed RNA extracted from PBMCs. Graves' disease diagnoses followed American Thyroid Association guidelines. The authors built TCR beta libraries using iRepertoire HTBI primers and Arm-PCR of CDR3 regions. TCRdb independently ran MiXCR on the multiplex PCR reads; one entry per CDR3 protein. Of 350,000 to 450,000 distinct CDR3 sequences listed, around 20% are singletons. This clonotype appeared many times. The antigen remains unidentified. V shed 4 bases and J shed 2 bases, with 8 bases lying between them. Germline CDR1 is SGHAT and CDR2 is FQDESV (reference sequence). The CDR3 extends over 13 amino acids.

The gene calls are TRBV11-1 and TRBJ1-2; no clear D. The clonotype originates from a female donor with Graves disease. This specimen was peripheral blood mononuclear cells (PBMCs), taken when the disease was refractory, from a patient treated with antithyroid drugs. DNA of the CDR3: TGTGCCAGCAGCTCGCGCACAAACTATGGCTACACCTTC. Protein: CASSSRTNYGYTF.